This is a list of T cell receptor beta chains from one sample in a study of molecular identifiers for immune sequencing clone quantification. In TCRdb, the PCR reads were re-called with MiXCR into one record per CDR3 protein. Of about 67,000 distinct CDR3 sequences listed, 17% are singletons. The specimen was naive CD8+ T cells from blood, with Jurkat cell RNA spiked in. The receptors here all came from a human donor in good health. Some libraries in this study had Jurkat cell RNA spiked in. CDR3s include the opening cysteine and the closing phenylalanine or tryptophan. The D gene is left open where the match is weak. Clone size is given for some rows only: seen once, a few or many times, or a class if the clone is expanded.

TRBV6-6	TRBD2	many	TRBJ2-1	CASSFLAGAGEQFF	TGTGCCAGCAGTTTTTTAGCGGGAGCGGGTGAGCAGTTCTTC
TRBV25-1	.	many	TRBJ2-1	CASSSDEQFF	TGTGCCAGCAGTTCGGATGAGCAGTTCTTC
TRBV5-1	.	many	TRBJ2-3	CASSTIRAGSGTDTQYF	TGCGCCAGCAGCACCATAAGGGCGGGGTCGGGCACAGATACGCAGTATTTT
TRBV4-1	.	.	TRBJ1-3	CASSHANSGNTIYF	TGCGCCAGTAGCCACGCCAACTCTGGAAACACCATATATTTT
TRBV7-7	.	many	TRBJ2-1	CASSPGLERGLRGEQFF	TGTGCCAGCAGCCCTGGCTTGGAGCGGGGACTCAGGGGTGAGCAGTTCTTC
TRBV7-9	TRBD1	many	TRBJ2-3	CASSTGTASTDTQYF	TGTGCCAGCAGCACCGGGACAGCCAGCACAGATACGCAGTATTTT
TRBV7-7	TRBD1	many	TRBJ2-5	CASSFRQGTQETQYF	TGTGCCAGCAGCTTCCGACAGGGGACCCAAGAGACCCAGTACTTC
TRBV14	TRBD2	many	TRBJ2-1	CASSQLAEASYNEQFF	TGTGCCAGCAGCCAACTAGCGGAAGCCTCCTACAATGAGCAGTTCTTC
TRBV6-2/TRBV6-3	TRBD1	few	TRBJ2-1	CASSCPPGQESNEQFF	TGTGCCAGCAGTTGTCCACCGGGACAGGAATCCAATGAGCAGTTCTTC
TRBV11-2	.	many	TRBJ2-1	CASRSNNEQFF	TGTGCCAGCAGATCGAACAATGAGCAGTTCTTC
TRBV24-1	.	many	TRBJ2-5	CATSEPGLRVETQYF	TGTGCCACCAGTGAACCGGGCCTGCGGGTGGAGACCCAGTACTTC
TRBV11-3	TRBD2	.	TRBJ2-7	CASSLGLDPTRQYF	TGTGCCAGCAGCTTGGGACTAGACCCTACGAGGCAGTACTTC
TRBV28	TRBD2	many	TRBJ2-5	CASSFFPLAGGIKTQYF	TGTGCCAGCAGTTTTTTCCCACTAGCGGGAGGGATAAAGACCCAGTACTTC
TRBV2	.	many	TRBJ1-2	CASSENSGLYGYTF	TGTGCCAGCAGTGAAAATTCAGGACTCTATGGCTACACCTTC
TRBV29-1	.	many	TRBJ2-3	CSVESLASTDTQYF	TGCAGCGTTGAGAGCCTAGCTAGCACAGATACGCAGTATTTT
TRBV20-1	TRBD1	many	TRBJ1-1	CSALGTGIPNTEAFF	TGCAGTGCCCTCGGGACAGGTATTCCGAACACTGAAGCTTTCTTT
TRBV7-9	TRBD1	many	TRBJ2-1	CASSKPPGQLREQFF	TGTGCCAGCAGCAAGCCACCGGGACAGCTTCGTGAGCAGTTCTTC
TRBV20-1	.	many	TRBJ2-7	CSARTDTSYEQYF	TGCAGTGCACGGACGGATACCTCCTACGAGCAGTACTTC
TRBV7-2	TRBD2	many	TRBJ2-7	CASSFREGRNQNEQYF	TGTGCCAGCAGCTTCCGGGAGGGCCGGAATCAGAACGAGCAGTACTTC
TRBV5-1	.	few	TRBJ2-1	CASSFPRSSSYNEQFF	TGCGCCAGCAGCTTCCCTCGTTCTAGCTCCTACAATGAGCAGTTCTTC
TRBV7-8	.	many	TRBJ1-3	CASSLPVEGNTIYF	TGTGCCAGCAGCTTACCCGTGGAGGGAAACACCATATATTTT
TRBV28	.	.	TRBJ2-7	CASSFGTYEQYF	TGTGCCAGCAGTTTCGGGACCTACGAGCAGTACTTC
TRBV12-3/TRBV12-4	TRBD1	many	TRBJ1-5	CASRPQGVRNQPQHF	TGTGCCAGCAGGCCACAGGGGGTTCGCAATCAGCCCCAGCATTTT
TRBV5-4	TRBD1	many	TRBJ2-7	CASSLDRGYHEQYF	TGTGCCAGCAGCTTGGACAGGGGTTATCACGAGCAGTACTTC
TRBV10-3	TRBD1	many	TRBJ2-7	CATGQGSSYEQYF	TGTGCCACAGGACAGGGGTCATCCTACGAGCAGTACTTC
TRBV20-1	TRBD2	many	TRBJ2-7	CSAGTSGTYEQYF	TGCAGTGCCGGGACTAGCGGCACCTACGAGCAGTACTTC
TRBV11-3	.	few	TRBJ2-1	CASSPVSGLGYNEQFF	TGTGCCAGCAGCCCAGTAAGTGGGTTGGGCTACAATGAGCAGTTCTTC
TRBV7-9	.	.	TRBJ1-2	CASSLGDGTLDYDYTF	TGTGCCAGCAGCTTAGGGGACGGGACTTTGGACTATGACTACACCTTC
TRBV20-1	.	few	TRBJ2-7	CSARLRYSYEQYF	TGCAGTGCTAGGCTGCGGTATTCGTACGAGCAGTACTTC
TRBV15	TRBD2	many	TRBJ2-3	CATSRRTSGNTDTQYF	TGTGCCACCAGCCGACGGACTAGCGGGAACACAGATACGCAGTATTTT
TRBV4-3	.	few	TRBJ2-5	CDSSQSVVQETQYF	TGCGACAGCAGCCAATCAGTCGTGCAAGAGACCCAGTACTTC
TRBV4-1	.	.	TRBJ1-1	CASSQEPGSLNTEALF	TGCGCCAGCAGCCAAGAACCAGGGTCCCTGAACACTGAAGCTCTCTTT
TRBV20-1	.	many	TRBJ2-7	CSASWLEAYEQYF	TGCAGTGCTAGTTGGCTGGAAGCCTACGAGCAGTACTTC